A selection of T cell receptor beta chains follows, all from one sample in a study of T cells in Graves' hyperthyroidism and ophthalmopathy. A single record per CDR3 protein comes from TCRdb applying MiXCR to the multiplex PCR reads. The sample yields 200,000 to 250,000 distinct CDR3 sequences, 17% seen once. The specimen was blood. Every receptor here comes from a man aged 50 to 60 with Graves' hyperthyroidism. The CDR3 runs from the conserved cysteine through the conserved F or W. A D gene is named only where the DNA matches it firmly. For some rows the clone size is stated as once, few or many, or as a class when expanded; others skip it.

J: TRBJ1-3
size: NA
V: TRBV5-4
D: NA
DNA: TGTGCCAGCAGCTTGGAACTAACTGGAAACCCCATATATTTT
CDR3: CASSLELTGNPIYF

J: TRBJ1-2
size: few
V: TRBV28
D: TRBD1
DNA: TGTGCCAGCAGTTCGGACAGGGACAGGAGGAATGGCTACACCTTC
CDR3: CASSSDRDRRNGYTF

J: TRBJ2-3
size: few
V: TRBV7-9
D: NA
DNA: TGTGCCAGCGCAACAGGGAGCACAGATACGCAGTATTTT
CDR3: CASATGSTDTQYF

J: TRBJ2-1
size: many
V: TRBV28
D: NA
DNA: TGTGCCAGCAGTTTAGTAGGACGGGTCAATGAGCAGTTCTTC
CDR3: CASSLVGRVNEQFF

J: TRBJ2-7
size: few
V: TRBV20-1
D: NA
DNA: TGCAGTGCTAGACCGGTTTTACGCTTCTCCTACGAGCAGTACTTC
CDR3: CSARPVLRFSYEQYF

J: TRBJ2-4
size: NA
V: TRBV9
D: NA
DNA: TGTGCCAGCAGCTCCCAGCCCGAAGGAGGCATTCAGTACTTC
CDR3: CASSSQPEGGIQYF

J: TRBJ1-6
size: many
V: TRBV25-1
D: NA
DNA: TGTGCCAGCAGAGGCAGGGGATATTCACCCCTCCACTTT
CDR3: CASRGRGYSPLHF

J: TRBJ1-1
size: many
V: TRBV5-6
D: NA
DNA: TGTGCCAGCATGAAGGGGGAGACTGAAGCTTTCTTT
CDR3: CASMKGETEAFF

J: TRBJ1-4
size: many
V: TRBV20-1
D: TRBD1
DNA: TGCAGTGCTAGAGATTCAGGGGGGAAAGAAAAACTGTTTTTT
CDR3: CSARDSGGKEKLFF

J: TRBJ2-1
size: many
V: TRBV12-3/TRBV12-4
D: NA
DNA: TGTGCCAGCAGTTCCTCCGGCAGGGCCCACAGCTCCTACAATGAGCAGTTCTTC
CDR3: CASSSSGRAHSSYNEQFF

J: TRBJ1-1
size: many
V: TRBV11-2
D: NA
DNA: TGTGCCAGCAGCTTTGGGGGCAATACTGAAGCTTTCTTT
CDR3: CASSFGGNTEAFF

J: TRBJ2-2
size: many
V: TRBV6-1
D: TRBD2
DNA: TGTGCCAGCCAGGGCGGGAGGCTGAACACCGGGGAGCTGTTTTTT
CDR3: CASQGGRLNTGELFF

J: TRBJ2-2
size: NA
V: TRBV30
D: TRBD1
DNA: TGTGCCTGGAGTTGGACAGGGATGGGTGCCGGGGAGCTGTTTTTT
CDR3: CAWSWTGMGAGELFF

J: TRBJ1-2
size: few
V: TRBV5-1
D: NA
DNA: TGCGCCAGCAGCTTGGTAGGCGGGTCCTATGGCTACACCTTC
CDR3: CASSLVGGSYGYTF

J: TRBJ1-1
size: many
V: TRBV7-9
D: NA
DNA: TGTGCCAGCAGCTTTCAGTCGAACACTGAAGCTTTCTTT
CDR3: CASSFQSNTEAFF

J: TRBJ1-1
size: NA
V: TRBV20-1
D: NA
DNA: TGCAGTGCCCGTAAGGTGAACACTGAAGCTTTCTTT
CDR3: CSARKVNTEAFF

J: TRBJ2-5
size: few
V: TRBV24-1
D: NA
DNA: TGTGCCACCAGTGATTTTGGGGGAGAGTTAGGAAGCGAGACCCAGTACTTC
CDR3: CATSDFGGELGSETQYF

J: TRBJ2-5
size: NA
V: TRBV29-1
D: TRBD1
DNA: TGCAGCGTTGAAGCCCCAGGGGGTCAAGAGACCCAGTACTTC
CDR3: CSVEAPGGQETQYF

J: TRBJ1-1
size: NA
V: TRBV7-2
D: NA
DNA: TGTGCCAGCAGCGCCCCAACCATAAGGACTGAAGCTTTCTTT
CDR3: CASSAPTIRTEAFF

J: TRBJ2-4
size: NA
V: TRBV5-1
D: NA
DNA: TGCGCCAGCAGCTTGGAGGGGCACGAGAGTGACATTCAGTACTTC
CDR3: CASSLEGHESDIQYF

J: TRBJ1-2
size: many
V: TRBV7-2
D: NA
DNA: TGTGCCAGCAGCCCGCAGGCTAACTATGGCTACACCTTC
CDR3: CASSPQANYGYTF

J: TRBJ2-3
size: many
V: TRBV19
D: NA
DNA: TGTGCCAGTAGTGAGTTGGATACGCAGTATTTT
CDR3: CASSELDTQYF

J: TRBJ2-4
size: many
V: TRBV2
D: TRBD1
DNA: TGTGCCAGCAGTGAAACAGGGGGCGTCAACATTCAGTACTTC
CDR3: CASSETGGVNIQYF

J: TRBJ2-7
size: NA
V: TRBV5-4
D: TRBD2
DNA: TGTGCCAGCAGCCCGGGGGGGGCAGGGAGGACCTACGAGCAGTACTTC
CDR3: CASSPGGAGRTYEQYF

J: TRBJ2-1
size: NA
V: TRBV6-4
D: TRBD2
DNA: TGTGCCAGCAGTGATGGAGCGGGAGAGCGTAGTGAGCAGTTCTTC
CDR3: CASSDGAGERSEQFF

J: TRBJ1-4
size: many
V: TRBV2
D: NA
DNA: TGTGCCAGCAGTGAATGGTCGGAGGGTGAAAAACTGTTTTTT
CDR3: CASSEWSEGEKLFF

J: TRBJ2-2
size: few
V: TRBV30
D: TRBD1
DNA: TGTGCCTGGACCGGGACAGGGGGGCACGGGGAGCTGTTTTTT
CDR3: CAWTGTGGHGELFF

J: TRBJ2-5
size: NA
V: TRBV28
D: NA
DNA: TGTGCCAGCAGCCGTGGGTGGGCCCAGTACTTC
CDR3: CASSRGWAQYF

J: TRBJ1-2
size: few
V: TRBV24-1
D: TRBD1
DNA: TGTGCCACCAGTGATACCGGGACAGGGGGCTATGGCTACACCTTC
CDR3: CATSDTGTGGYGYTF

J: TRBJ1-5
size: NA
V: TRBV6-2/TRBV6-3
D: NA
DNA: TGTGCCAGCAGTTACGGGCTAGGAGCTCAGCCCCAGCATTTT
CDR3: CASSYGLGAQPQHF

J: TRBJ1-1
size: many
V: TRBV15
D: NA
DNA: TGTGCCACCACCACAGGGCTGAACACTGAAGCTTTCTTT
CDR3: CATTTGLNTEAFF

J: TRBJ2-6
size: NA
V: TRBV5-1
D: TRBD1
DNA: TGCGCCAGCAGCCCGGGGACAGGGTTATCAGGAGGGGCCAACGTCCTGACTTTC
CDR3: CASSPGTGLSGGANVLTF

J: TRBJ2-7
size: many
V: TRBV27
D: TRBD2
DNA: TGTGCCAGCAGTTTACTAGCGGGAGGAAGCGCCGGGGAGCAGTACTTC
CDR3: CASSLLAGGSAGEQYF

J: TRBJ2-1
size: many
V: TRBV11-3
D: NA
DNA: TGTGCCAGCAGCTTAGATCCTGGTGAGCAGTTCTTC
CDR3: CASSLDPGEQFF

J: TRBJ2-3
size: NA
V: TRBV29-1
D: NA
DNA: TGCAGCGTACCAGCTTACAGGAGCACAGATACGCAGTATTTT
CDR3: CSVPAYRSTDTQYF

J: TRBJ2-1
size: many
V: TRBV5-1
D: TRBD2
DNA: TGCGCCAGCAGCAAAGGGACTAGCGGGGGATACTCCTACAATGAGCAGTTCTTC
CDR3: CASSKGTSGGYSYNEQFF

J: TRBJ2-4
size: few
V: TRBV6-2/TRBV6-3
D: NA
DNA: TGTGCCAGCAGTTACAGGGGCGCAGCCAAAAACATTCAGTACTTC
CDR3: CASSYRGAAKNIQYF

J: TRBJ2-7
size: many
V: TRBV20-1
D: NA
DNA: TGCAGTGCTACCCGCTCCTACGAGCAGTACTTC
CDR3: CSATRSYEQYF

J: TRBJ2-2
size: NA
V: TRBV18
D: TRBD2
DNA: TGTGCCAGCTCACCGGGACTAACAAACACCGGGGAGCTGTTTTTT
CDR3: CASSPGLTNTGELFF